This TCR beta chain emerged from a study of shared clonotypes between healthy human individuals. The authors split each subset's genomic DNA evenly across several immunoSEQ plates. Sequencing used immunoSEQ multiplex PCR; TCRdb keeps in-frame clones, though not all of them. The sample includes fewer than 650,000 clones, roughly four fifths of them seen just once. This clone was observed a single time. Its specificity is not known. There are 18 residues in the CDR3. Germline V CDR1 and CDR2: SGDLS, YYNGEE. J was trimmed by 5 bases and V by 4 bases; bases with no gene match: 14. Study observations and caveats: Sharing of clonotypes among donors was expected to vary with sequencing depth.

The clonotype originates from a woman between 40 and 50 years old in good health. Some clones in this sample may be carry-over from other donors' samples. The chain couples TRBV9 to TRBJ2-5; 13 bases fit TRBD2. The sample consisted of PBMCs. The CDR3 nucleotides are TGTGCCAGCAGCAATCCGGGACTAGCGGGGTTAGGCGAGGAGACCCAGTACTTC. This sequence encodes CASSNPGLAGLGEETQYF.